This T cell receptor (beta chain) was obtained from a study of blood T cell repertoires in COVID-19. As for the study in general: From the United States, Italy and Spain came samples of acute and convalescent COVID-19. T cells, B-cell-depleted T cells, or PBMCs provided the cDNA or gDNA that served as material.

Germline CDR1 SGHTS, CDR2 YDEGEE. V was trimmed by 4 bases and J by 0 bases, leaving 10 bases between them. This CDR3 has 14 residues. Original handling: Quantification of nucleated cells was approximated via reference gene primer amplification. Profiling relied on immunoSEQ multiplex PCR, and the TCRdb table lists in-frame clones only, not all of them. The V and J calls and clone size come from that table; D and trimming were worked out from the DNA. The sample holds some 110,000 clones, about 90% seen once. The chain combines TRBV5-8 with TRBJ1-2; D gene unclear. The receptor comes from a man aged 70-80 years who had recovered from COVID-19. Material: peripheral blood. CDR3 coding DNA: TGTGCCAGCAGCCCGAGAGGGCCTAACTATGGCTACACCTTC. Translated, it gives CASSPRGPNYGYTF.